Presented here are 30 T cell receptor beta chains from one specimen sequenced in a study of radiotherapy plus CTLA-4 blockade in lung cancer (dated by TCRdb to the late 2010s). The library was generated by the immunoSEQ multiplex PCR assay. TCRdb carries this immuneACCESS record with in-frame sequences only. Its versions omit some clonotypes, under half of them owing to an unresolved V gene in the studies checked, with the rest unexplained. The sample table lists about 68,000 clones, 70% to 85% of them with a count of one. Clones ranked in the top ten supply 10% of the sample. Sequenced material: peripheral blood, taken from a patient treated with radiotherapy plus ipilimumab. The receptor set was obtained from a human donor with non-small cell lung cancer who had a complete response to radiotherapy plus ipilimumab.

V is TRBV7-9 and J is TRBJ2-1; 14 positions match TRBD2. The germline gives CDR1 SEHNR, CDR2 FQNEAQ (reference sequence). This CDR3 has 15 residues. V was pared by 3 bases and J by 10 bases, with 5 bases of the junction left unmatched. The CDR3 region has the DNA TGTGCCAGCAGCTTGGGACTAGCGGGAGAAAAGGAGCAGTTCTTC. It yields the protein CASSLGLAGEKEQFF. The whole variable domain, remainder taken from reference TRBV7-9 and TRBJ2-1, is DTGVSQNPRHKITKRGQNVTFRCDPISEHNRLYWYRQTLGQGPEFLTYFQNEAQLEKSRLLSDRFSAERPKGSFSTLEIQRTEQGDSAMYLCASSLGLAGEKEQFFGPGTRLTVL.

This rearrangement joins TRBV11-3 to TRBJ1-3; D perhaps matches TRBD1 (5 bases). Germline assignment: CDR1 SGHNT and CDR2 YENEEA. This CDR3 region has 15 residues. V dropped 5 bases and J dropped 0 bases, with 11 bases sitting between them. The CDR3 loop is CASSRDSVSGNTIYF. The CDR3 region has the DNA TGTGCCAGCAGCCGTGACAGTGTCTCTGGAAACACCATATATTTT.

The chain recombines TRBV2 with TRBJ1-5; D is undetermined. The CDR3 spans 15 residues. V lost 0 bases and J 4 bases, leaving 10 bases between the germline ends. In germline, CDR1 is SNHLY, CDR2 FYNNEI. The chain's CDR3 is CASSEAAGLNQPQHF. CDR3 nucleotides: TGTGCCAGCAGTGAAGCCGCAGGACTTAATCAGCCCCAGCATTTT.

This chain connects TRBV12-1 to TRBJ2-1. TRBV12-1 is a pseudogene locus. CDR3 length equals 15 residues. The CDR3 coding sequence is TGTGCCAGCAGCTTTCAAGGGACGGGAATCCCTGAGCAGTTCTTC. Protein product: CASSFQGTGIPEQFF.

To note about this clone: A junction boundary mismatches the germline segment, possibly from a read error. Other nucleotide sequences from this sample produce the same CDR3. The V call is TRBV6-5, the J call TRBJ2-7; 14 bases map to TRBD2. There are 15 residues in the CDR3. The germline gives CDR1 MNHEY, CDR2 SVGAGI. CDR3 nucleotide sequence: TGTGCCAGCAGGACTAGCGGGGGGGTCGCTCTGGAGCAATACTTC. Its translation is CASRTSGGVALEQYF.

The chain uses TRBV5-1 and TRBJ1-3; no clear D. Deletions cut 2 bases from V and 3 bases from J, with 9 bases between. CDR3 length: 14 amino acids. Germline CDR1 SGHRS, CDR2 YFSETQ. DNA for the CDR3: TGCGCCAGCAGCTTCTTACCGGGTGGAAACACCATATATTTT. Translating gives CASSFLPGGNTIYF.

This clone was detected a few times. This chain connects TRBV6-1 to TRBJ2-1; D remains ambiguous. The germline CDR1 and CDR2 sequences are MNHNS and SASEGT. This CDR3 has 11 amino acids. The ends were cut back, 6 bases at V and 7 bases at J, with 7 bases in the middle. The CDR3 DNA is TGTGCCAGCAGGGGTCCAAATGAGCAGTTCTTC. Protein product: CASRGPNEQFF.

This sequence joins TRBV27 and TRBJ2-1; 7 bases map to TRBD1. This CDR3 has 12 amino acids. Germline CDR1 is MNHEY and CDR2 is SMNVEV (reference sequence). Unmatched junction bases numbered 1, after V lost 4 bases and J lost 7 bases. The chain's CDR3 is CASSSGGNEQFF. DNA for the CDR3: TGTGCCAGCAGTTCAGGGGGAAATGAGCAGTTCTTC.

The V call is TRBV7-9, the J call TRBJ1-5, with D unclear. CDR1 and CDR2 (germline): SEHNR, FQNEAQ (reference sequence). The CDR3 consists of 15 residues. Trimming pared 5 bases from V and 3 bases from J, leaving 14 bases between. The CDR3 DNA is TGTGCCAGCAGCCTAGACGGCTTCCCCAATCAGCCCCAGCATTTT. Amino acid sequence: CASSLDGFPNQPQHF.

This clone was recorded once. This sequence joins TRBV5-5 and TRBJ2-7; D is unclear. This CDR3 is 14 amino acids long. Trimming left V 5 bases short and J 2 bases short, with 14 bases between. From germline, CDR1 is SGHKS and CDR2 YYEKEE (reference sequence). CDR3 protein: CASRRADKAYEQYF. Here the CDR3 DNA reads TGTGCCAGCAGACGAGCAGACAAGGCCTACGAGCAGTACTTC.

V and J are TRBV7-9 and TRBJ1-6; 9 nucleotides match TRBD1. The CDR3 consists of 16 residues. V shed 5 bases and J 4 bases; nucleotides not matched to a gene: 6. Germline CDR1 SEHNR, CDR2 FQNEAQ (reference sequence). The CDR3 DNA reads TGTGCCAGCAGCCCGGACAGGGGCCGATATAATTCACCCCTCCACTTT. It yields the protein CASSPDRGRYNSPLHF.

The V and J genes are TRBV19 and TRBJ1-1; 7 bases are a match to TRBD1. After removal of 5 bases from V and 13 bases from J, the junction contained 10 bases not matched to a gene. CDR1 LNHDA and CDR2 SQIVND come from the germline V gene (reference sequence). The CDR3 consists of 12 residues. Here the CDR3 DNA reads TGTGCCAGTAGTCCCCTCGGACAGGTACGTTTCTTT. Amino acid sequence: CASSPLGQVRFF.

The V and J genes are TRBV13 and TRBJ1-1; D gene unclear. With 5 bases removed from V and 2 bases from J, the gap between germline ends came to 21 bases. The V gene's germline CDR1 is PRHDT and CDR2 FYEKMQ (reference sequence). The CDR3 loop spans 17 amino acids. DNA of the CDR3: TGTGCCAGCAGCCCCCGGACCTTTAATCCTTTAAACACTGAAGCTTTCTTT. It is translated as CASSPRTFNPLNTEAFF.

This chain uses TRBV18 with TRBJ2-3; D ambiguous. Trimming stripped 0 bases from V and 2 bases from J, with 12 bases between. This CDR3 contains 16 residues. CDR1 and CDR2 from the germline V gene are KGHSH and LQKENI. The DNA of the CDR3 is TGTGCCAGCTCACCACCCCGGCGCGGCTACACAGATACGCAGTATTTT. Protein product: CASSPPRRGYTDTQYF.

The V and J genes are TRBV11-2 and TRBJ1-1, with D tentatively TRBD1 (5 bases). Trimming removed 4 bases from V and 3 bases from J, with 15 bases in between. This CDR3 region has 15 residues. Germline loops: CDR1 SGHAT, CDR2 FQNNGV. The CDR3 is CASSYTLRGDTEAFF. CDR3 nucleotides: TGTGCCAGCAGCTACACCCTACGGGGGGACACTGAAGCTTTCTTT.

This clone was observed once. This rearrangement joins TRBV28 to TRBJ2-7; D is unresolved. The length of the CDR3 is 13 residues. The germline gives CDR1 MDHEN, CDR2 SYDVKM. V lost 2 bases, J lost 7 bases, and 12 bases lay in between. The CDR3 is CASSLRNYQEQYV. CDR3 sequence (DNA): TGTGCCAGCAGTTTAAGAAACTACCAAGAGCAGTACGTC.

The chain couples TRBV2 to TRBJ2-7; 7 nucleotides match TRBD1. With 1 base clipped from V and 3 bases from J, the junction kept 6 bases outside the gene matches. Germline values: CDR1 SNHLY, CDR2 FYNNEI. This CDR3 region has 15 residues. CDR3 sequence reads: CASSEGQGGNYEQYF. CDR3 bases: TGTGCCAGCAGTGAAGGGCAAGGGGGCAACTACGAGCAGTACTTC.

V usage is TRBV6-5 and J usage is TRBJ1-2; D gene ambiguous. Germline-derived CDR1 and CDR2 are MNHEY and SVGAGI. V was cut by 4 bases and J by 7 bases, with 10 bases left in between. CDR3 length: 12 amino acids. CDR3 in DNA: TGTGCCAGCAGTTCCTTGCTAGGTGGCTACACCTTC. Protein sequence: CASSSLLGGYTF.

The genes are TRBV2 and TRBJ1-2, with D perhaps TRBD1 (6 bases). The CDR3 runs 13 residues. In germline, CDR1 is SNHLY, CDR2 FYNNEI. The CDR3 loop reads CVSGGAEVYGYTF. In DNA, the CDR3 is TGTGTCTCCGGGGGCGCAGAGGTGTATGGCTACACCTTC.

This chain connects TRBV30 to TRBJ1-3; 8 nucleotides align to TRBD1. From germline, CDR1 is GTSNPN and CDR2 SVGIG (reference sequence). The CDR3 is made up of 13 amino acids. With V trimmed by 8 bases and J by 0 bases, 3 bases remained unmatched. The CDR3 bases are TGTGCCGGGGGACAGGTCTCTGGAAACACCATATATTTT. It yields the protein CAGGQVSGNTIYF.

V usage is TRBV30 and J usage is TRBJ2-2; a possible D gene is TRBD2 (7 bases). The CDR3 covers 15 residues. With 4 bases removed from V and 5 bases from J, the gap between germline ends came to 17 bases. Germline lookup yields CDR1 GTSNPN and CDR2 SVGIG (reference sequence). CDR3 nucleotides: TGTGCCTGGAACGGAGGGAGGGGGTTGACCGGGGAGCTGTTTTTT. Its protein product is CAWNGGRGLTGELFF.

This chain joins TRBV5-1 and TRBJ2-7; D is perhaps TRBD1 or TRBD2 (5 bases each). V lost 0 bases and J 1 base, leaving 11 bases between the germline ends. The CDR3 consists of 15 residues. Germline CDR1 is SGHRS and CDR2 is YFSETQ. This chain's CDR3 is CASSLGGMSSYEQYF. In nucleotides, the CDR3 is TGCGCCAGCAGCTTGGGGGGGATGTCATCCTACGAGCAGTACTTC.

The chain is built from TRBV6-4 and TRBJ2-3; TRBD2 aligns across 11 bases. The CDR3 sequence is 15 residues long. CDR1 and CDR2 (germline): MRHNA, SNTAGT. V trimming: 0 bases; J trimming: 4 bases; junction bases outside the gene matches: 0. CDR3 sequence (DNA): TGTGCCAGCAGTGACTCTAGCGGGGGGGCAGATACGCAGTATTTT. It is translated as CASSDSSGGADTQYF.

This clone was picked up one time. The rearrangement joins TRBV10-3 to TRBJ2-3; 10 nucleotides match TRBD2. The ends lost 8 bases at V and 6 bases at J; junction bases unmatched: 17. The CDR3 is 17 residues long. The germline V gene encodes CDR1 ENHRY and CDR2 SYGVKD. CDR3 in amino acids: CAIGTAGGSGNIDTQYF. CDR3 coding DNA: TGTGCCATCGGGACAGCGGGAGGGTCTGGTAATATCGATACGCAGTATTTT.

This chain uses TRBV5-4 with TRBJ2-3; 13 nucleotides line up with TRBD2. Germline V gene lookup returns CDR1 SGHNT and CDR2 YYREEE (reference sequence). After removal of 6 bases from V and 0 bases from J, the junction contained 4 bases not matched to a gene. The CDR3 totals 16 residues. The CDR3 spells CASTLGLAGSTDTQYF. The CDR3 DNA reads as TGTGCCAGCACCCTGGGACTAGCGGGAAGCACAGATACGCAGTATTTT.

This clone has more than one count but fewer than ten. The chain carries TRBV5-4 and TRBJ2-7; 8 nucleotides match TRBD1. The CDR3 length is 15 residues. Unmatched junction bases numbered 7, after V lost 4 bases and J lost 1 base. Germline V CDR1 and CDR2: SGHNT, YYREEE (reference sequence). CDR3 bases: TGTGCCAGCAGCCCAGACAGGGGTTTGTCCTACGAGCAGTACTTC. Translating gives CASSPDRGLSYEQYF.

Remarks on this clone: Distinct nucleotide sequences in the sample also encode this CDR3. J is TRBJ1-3 and V is TRBV5-4; no firm D call. Germline values: CDR1 SGHNT, CDR2 YYREEE (reference sequence). The CDR3 consists of 16 residues. V lost 3 bases and J 0 bases, leaving 13 bases between the germline ends. CDR3 sequence (DNA): TGTGCCAGCAGCTCATCTATATTAAACTCTGGAAACACCATATATTTT. It specifies CASSSSILNSGNTIYF.

The gene calls are TRBV25-1 and TRBJ1-2; D might be TRBD1 (6 bases). The CDR3 is made up of 16 amino acids. V lost 0 bases, J lost 1 base, and 12 bases lay in between. The V gene's germline CDR1 is MGHDK and CDR2 SYGVNS. In DNA form, the CDR3 reads TGTGCCAGCAGTGAATATGGCAGGGGAGGTAACTATGGCTACACCTTC. As protein: CASSEYGRGGNYGYTF.

This clone has only a few counts. V is TRBV6-1 and J is TRBJ1-4, with unresolved D. The V end lost 4 bases, the J end lost 2 bases, and 8 bases lay between the germline ends. Germline CDR1 MNHNS, CDR2 SASEGT. The CDR3 runs 14 residues. The CDR3 nucleotides read TGTGCCAGCAGTGTCGACCTTACTAATGAAAAACTGTTTTTT. This sequence encodes CASSVDLTNEKLFF.

This clone showed up just a few times. The sample has other DNA sequences that encode this CDR3 too. The V call is TRBV7-9, the J call TRBJ1-5, with a weak D call TRBD1 (6 bases). The CDR3 is made up of 15 amino acids. Germline CDR1 and CDR2: SEHNR and FQNEAQ (reference sequence). V was shortened by 0 bases and J by 7 bases, with 13 bases between the two germline ends. CDR3 nucleotide sequence: TGTGCCAGCAGCTTAGCGGGGGGCTTAGGGCAGCCCCAGCATTTT. It codes for CASSLAGGLGQPQHF.